This TCR beta chain was captured by sequencing in a study of sequential checkpoint blockade in melanoma. Noted treatment: randomized to nivolumab then ipilimumab (arm A) or the reverse (arm B). DNA-damaging chemotherapy had not been given to any patient beforehand. TCRdb's copy holds only in-frame clones and misses some; the assay was immunoSEQ multiplex PCR. This sample has about 20,000 clones, with roughly four fifths found just once. Trimming at V came to 4 bases and at J to 7 bases, leaving 5 bases not matched to a gene. The CDR3 consists of 15 residues. Germline V gene data show CDR1 as SGHNT and CDR2 as YYREEE (reference sequence).

The starting material was CD8+ T cells sorted from blood (inferred from file names), obtained from a patient given nivolumab and ipilimumab in sequence. The TCR comes from a human donor with melanoma. The chain links TRBV5-4 to TRBJ2-2, with 12 bases that match TRBD2. CDR3 loop: CASSPWTSGVGELFF. Here the CDR3 DNA reads TGTGCCAGCAGCCCCTGGACTAGCGGGGTCGGGGAGCTGTTTTTT.